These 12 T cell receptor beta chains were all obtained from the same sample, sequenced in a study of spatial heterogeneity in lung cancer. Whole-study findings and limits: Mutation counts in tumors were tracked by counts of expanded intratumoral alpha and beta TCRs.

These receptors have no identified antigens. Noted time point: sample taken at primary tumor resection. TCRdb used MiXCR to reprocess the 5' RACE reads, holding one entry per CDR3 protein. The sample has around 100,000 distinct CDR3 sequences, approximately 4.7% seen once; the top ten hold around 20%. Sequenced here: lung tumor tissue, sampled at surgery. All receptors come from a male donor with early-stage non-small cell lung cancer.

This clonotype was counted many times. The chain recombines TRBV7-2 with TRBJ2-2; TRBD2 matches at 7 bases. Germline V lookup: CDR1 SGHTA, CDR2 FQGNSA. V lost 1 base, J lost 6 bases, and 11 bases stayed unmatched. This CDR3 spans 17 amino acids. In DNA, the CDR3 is TGTGCCAGCAGCTTAGATACCGGCGGGAGTGGTGCCGGGGAGCTGTTTTTT. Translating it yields CASSLDTGGSGAGELFF.

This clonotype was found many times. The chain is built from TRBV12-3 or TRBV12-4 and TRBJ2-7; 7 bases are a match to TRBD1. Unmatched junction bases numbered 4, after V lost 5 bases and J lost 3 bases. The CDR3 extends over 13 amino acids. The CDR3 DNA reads TGTGCCAGCAGTCCAGGGGGTTACTACGAGCAGTACTTC. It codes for CASSPGGYYEQYF.

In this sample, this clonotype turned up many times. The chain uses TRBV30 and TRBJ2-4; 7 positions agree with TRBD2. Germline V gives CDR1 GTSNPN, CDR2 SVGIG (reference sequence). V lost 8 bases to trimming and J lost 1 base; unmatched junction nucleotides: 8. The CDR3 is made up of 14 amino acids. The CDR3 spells CAGERDGAKNIQYF. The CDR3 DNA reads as TGTGCCGGTGAGCGGGACGGGGCCAAAAACATTCAGTACTTC.

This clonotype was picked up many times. The CDR3 protein is CASSVNRAGYTF. The DNA of the CDR3 is TGTGCCAGCAGTGTAAACAGGGCTGGCTACACCTTC. J is TRBJ1-2 and V is TRBV2, with D possibly matching TRBD1 (6 bases). Germline values: CDR1 SNHLY, CDR2 FYNNEI. V lost 4 bases and J lost 7, with 10 bases in between. This CDR3 spans 12 amino acids.

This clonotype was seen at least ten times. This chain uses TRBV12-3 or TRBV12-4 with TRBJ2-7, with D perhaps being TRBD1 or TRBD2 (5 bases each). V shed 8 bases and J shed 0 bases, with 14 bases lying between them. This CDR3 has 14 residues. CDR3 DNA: TGTGCCAGCGGAGCTGGGGGTACCTCCTACGAGCAGTACTTC. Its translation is CASGAGGTSYEQYF.

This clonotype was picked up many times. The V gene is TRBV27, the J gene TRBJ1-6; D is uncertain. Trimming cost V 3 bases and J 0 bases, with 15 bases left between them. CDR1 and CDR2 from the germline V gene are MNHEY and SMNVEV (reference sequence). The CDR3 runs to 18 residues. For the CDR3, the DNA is TGTGCCAGCAGTTTGAGGGCGGCTGTGGGCTCCTATAATTCACCCCTCCACTTT. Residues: CASSLRAAVGSYNSPLHF.

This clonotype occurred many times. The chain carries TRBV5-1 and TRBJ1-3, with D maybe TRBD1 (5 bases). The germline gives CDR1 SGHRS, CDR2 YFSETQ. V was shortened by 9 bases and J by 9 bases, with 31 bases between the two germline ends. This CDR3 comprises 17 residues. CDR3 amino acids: CATALDGAQADRGTIYF. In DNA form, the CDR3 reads TGCGCCACCGCTCTTGATGGCGCACAGGCCGACCGAGGCACCATATATTTT.

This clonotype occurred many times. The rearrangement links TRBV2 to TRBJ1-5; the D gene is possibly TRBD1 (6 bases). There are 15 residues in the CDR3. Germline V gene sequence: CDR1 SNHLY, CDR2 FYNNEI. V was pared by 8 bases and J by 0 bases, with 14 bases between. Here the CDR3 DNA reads TGTGCCAGCCTCAGGGGAGAGAATAGCAATCAGCCCCAGCATTTT. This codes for CASLRGENSNQPQHF.

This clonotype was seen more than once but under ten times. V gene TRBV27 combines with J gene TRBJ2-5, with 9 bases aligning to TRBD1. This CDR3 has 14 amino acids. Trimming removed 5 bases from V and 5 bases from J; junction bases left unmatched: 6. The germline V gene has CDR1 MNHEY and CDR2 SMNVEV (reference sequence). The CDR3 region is CASSPLTGGETQYF. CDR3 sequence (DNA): TGTGCCAGCAGTCCACTGACAGGGGGGGAGACCCAGTACTTC.

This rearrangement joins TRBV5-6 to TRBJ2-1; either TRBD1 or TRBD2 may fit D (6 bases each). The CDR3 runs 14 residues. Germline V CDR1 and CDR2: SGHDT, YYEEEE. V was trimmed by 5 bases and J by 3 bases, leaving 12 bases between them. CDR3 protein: CASRGGFFYNEQFF. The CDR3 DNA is TGTGCCAGCAGAGGGGGGTTTTTCTACAATGAGCAGTTCTTC. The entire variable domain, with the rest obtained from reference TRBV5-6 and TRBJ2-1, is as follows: DAGVTQSPTHLIKTRGQQVTLRCSPKSGHDTVSWYQQALGQGPQFIFQYYEEEERQRGNFPDRFSGHQFPNYSSELNVNALLLGDSALYLCASRGGFFYNEQFFGPGTRLTVL.

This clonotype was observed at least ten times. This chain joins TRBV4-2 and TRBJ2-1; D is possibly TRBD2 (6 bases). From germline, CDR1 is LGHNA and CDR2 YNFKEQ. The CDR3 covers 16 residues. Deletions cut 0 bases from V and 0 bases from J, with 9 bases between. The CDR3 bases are TGTGCCAGCAGCCAAGACCGACTAGTCTCCTACAATGAGCAGTTCTTC. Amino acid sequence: CASSQDRLVSYNEQFF.

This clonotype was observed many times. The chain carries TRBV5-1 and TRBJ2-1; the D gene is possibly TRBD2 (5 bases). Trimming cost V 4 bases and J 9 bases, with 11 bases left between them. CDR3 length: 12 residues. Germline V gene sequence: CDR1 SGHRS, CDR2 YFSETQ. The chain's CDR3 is CASSRGNIEQFF. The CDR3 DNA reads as TGCGCCAGCAGCCGAGGGAATATTGAGCAGTTCTTC.